This T cell receptor (beta chain) was found in a study of cytomegalovirus exposure and HLA in healthy donors. PCR amplification relied on 60 Vbeta primers (plus 13 Jbeta primers). Produced via immunoSEQ multiplex PCR; TCRdb's table is partial and in-frame only. The sample records some 200,000 clones, 76% being singletons. The CDR3 spans 16 residues. The ends were cut back, 0 bases at V and 5 bases at J, with 14 bases in the middle. Looked up from germline, CDR1 is WNHNN and CDR2 is SYGVQD (reference sequence). Sequenced: PBMCs. The clonotype originates from a man aged 18 to 35 in good health and CMV-seronegative. The chain joins TRBV10-1 to TRBJ2-1; possible D gene TRBD1, 6 bases. This CDR3 reads CASSESAGEPNNEQFF. Here the CDR3 DNA reads TGCGCCAGCAGTGAGTCCGCAGGGGAACCAAACAATGAGCAGTTCTTC.